Sequencing of this TCR beta chain was carried out in a study of blood T cell repertoires in COVID-19. Study as a whole: PBMCs, B-cell-depleted T cells, or T cells were the source of the cDNA or gDNA that made up the material.

The CDR3 runs to 14 residues. V shed 3 bases and J shed 2 bases, with 10 bases lying between them. Looked up from germline, CDR1 is LNHDA and CDR2 is SQIVND (reference sequence). Some clones are missing from TCRdb's copy, which holds only in-frame ones; the method was immunoSEQ multiplex PCR. The sample shows around 330,000 clones, around nine tenths of them seen only once. Living in under 30 US areas, the participants were between roughly 18 and 90 years of age. This sequence originates from a man aged 55 to 70 who had recovered from COVID-19. The chain has TRBV19 and TRBJ2-5; no clear D gene. Sequencing input: PBMCs or T cells enriched from blood (not recorded which). CDR3 protein: CASSISLLQETQYF. CDR3 sequence (DNA): TGTGCCAGTAGTATTAGTCTACTACAAGAGACCCAGTACTTC.